This T cell receptor beta chain was identified in a study of beta chain features in type 1 diabetes. Study results and limitations: Cells with high TCR expression could be over-represented by cDNA sequencing. For Type 1 diabetes patients, all four CD4+ subsets carried TCRB CDR3s that were moderately but significantly shorter.

It was one heparinised blood draw, averaging about 116 mL, that each donor gave. As to this clone: Its antigen is undetermined.

The CDR3 is 15 amino acids. From germline, CDR1 is SGHRS and CDR2 YFSETQ. V dropped 3 bases and J dropped 6 bases, with 18 bases sitting between them. The study reverse transcribed the entire isolated RNA, so it sequenced expressed TCRB transcripts. Sequencing used immunoSEQ multiplex PCR; TCRdb keeps in-frame clones, though not all of them. The table lists roughly 50,000 clones, roughly 39% of them singletons, with less than 1.5% in the top ten. The sequenced material came from Tregs from blood. This chain joins TRBV5-1 and TRBJ1-2, with a weak D call TRBD1 (5 bases). The origin of this receptor is a man aged 25 to 45 with type 1 diabetes. The CDR3 DNA is TGCGCCAGCAGCTCGGAAAGTACAGGCTCGGATGGCTACACCTTC. This sequence encodes CASSSESTGSDGYTF.